This T cell receptor (beta chain) came from a study of post-analysis software for immune sequencing data (dated by TCRdb to between 2015 and 2016). For the wider study: Relapsing-remitting, secondary progressive and progressive-relapsing multiple sclerosis were recorded as disease courses, and subtype annotation was lacking for some patients. Patient repertoires were compared against roughly 12 previously published healthy control repertoires from donors aged 6 to 25 years. A subset of samples was prepared in parallel using single-end sample barcoding, then pooled and co-amplified after Illumina adapter ligation.

Library prep was done by PCR. Sequencing was performed on an Illumina HiSeq 2500. Unique molecular identifiers were incorporated into TCR beta cDNA libraries to reduce PCR and sequencing biases. Every 1 to 10 million input T cells yielded 500,000 or so cDNA molecules, meaning each molecule approximated one T cell. The patient libraries were prepared and sequenced with the same protocol used for the earlier healthy control dataset. Within a given batch, samples were prepared together, multiplexed and sequenced on the same HiSeq lane. Processing in the source paper ran as follows. MIGEC was used to process the raw barcoded reads, and molecular identifier groups with only a single read were discarded before consensus assembly and CDR3 extraction. Clonotype tables were post-analysed with VDJtools, and diversity was normalized by down-sampling all datasets to the smallest sample size. In repertoire overlap clustering, CDR3 amino acid sequences, but not nucleotide sequences, were matched to correct batch-related cross-sample contamination. TCRdb redid the processing of the public reads, applying fastp at Q25 and MiXCR, and retained in-frame beta chains. Every CDR3 protein is listed once, alongside the most common genes and DNA of its rows. TCRdb assigned the V and J calls; the authors' analysis was not used. The sample yields roughly 800,000 distinct CDR3 sequences; about 50% were counted once. 4.6% of the sample is taken by the ten largest.

The CDR3 runs 16 residues from the cysteine to the phenylalanine. CDR3 DNA is the only sequence kept; it has 48 bases, read in frame from the first base. Sequences SGHTA (CDR1) and FQGNSA (CDR2) are obtained from the germline V gene. Trimming leaves V shorter by 5 bases and J shorter by 0 bases, with the junction holding 4 bases beyond the gene matches. General study outcomes and caveats: Direct clustering with F measure revealed strong co-clustering of samples prepared in the same batch, which led to a batch-effect correction. A handful of TRBV segments, including TRBV5-6, TRBV5-1 and TRBV20-1, were significantly more frequent in patients than controls. The multiple sclerosis patient group was slightly younger than the control group. Compared with controls, multiple sclerosis patients had significantly lower normalized Chao1 diversity, a finding suggesting substantial peripheral T-cell clonal expansion.

To demonstrate the VDJtools post-analysis software, the study profiled TCR beta repertoires from the peripheral blood of 13 young patients with multiple sclerosis. The multiple sclerosis patients were children and adolescents between roughly 6 and 17 years of age. Of note for this clonotype: Its antigen is currently not known. There are no base qualities to consult, and no much larger clone falls within one base.

The chain is assembled from TRBV7-2 and TRBJ2-5; 12 of the junction bases match TRBD2. The specimen was blood. The sequence derives from a girl aged 5-17 years with multiple sclerosis. The CDR3 amino acid sequence is: CASSRTSGRYQETQYF. Here is the DNA: TGTGCCAGCAGCCGTACTAGCGGGAGGTACCAAGAGACCCAGTACTTC.